One and the same sample provided the 11 T cell receptor beta chains below, sequenced in a study of T cell repertoires in cytomegalovirus infection. Via MiXCR, TCRdb re-called the reads, giving one row per CDR3 protein. This table holds approximately 260,000 distinct CDR3 sequences, over 15% found once. Material for sequencing was CD8+ T cells from PBMCs. These receptors came from a human donor in good health (CMV status not recorded). Some clones in this sample may be carry-over from other donors' samples.

Many counts were recorded for this clonotype. This chain connects TRBV7-2 to TRBJ1-6; a possible D gene is TRBD1 (5 bases). The V end was cut by 5 bases, the J end by 3 bases, with 17 bases between. Germline V CDR1 and CDR2: SGHTA, FQGNSA. This CDR3 comprises 17 residues. For the CDR3, the DNA is TGTGCCAGCAGCCTCGGGGCTTCACTAAGCTATAATTCACCCCTCCACTTT. It is translated as CASSLGASLSYNSPLHF.

This clonotype occurred a few times. This chain uses TRBV7-9 with TRBJ2-1; D remains ambiguous. Trimming took 4 bases from V and 7 from J, leaving 8 bases between them. Per the germline V gene, CDR1 is SEHNR and CDR2 is FQNEAQ (reference sequence). The CDR3 runs 12 residues. The CDR3 sequence: CASSSPRNEQFF. DNA for the CDR3: TGTGCCAGCAGCTCCCCCCGAAATGAGCAGTTCTTC.

This clonotype was observed many times. The V call is TRBV29-1, the J call TRBJ2-2; tentatively, D is TRBD1 or TRBD2 (5 bases each). This CDR3 spans 13 amino acids. Germline V gene sequence: CDR1 SQVTM, CDR2 ANQGSEA. Trimming took off 8 bases at V and 1 base at J, with 11 bases between the two ends. The CDR3 DNA follows: TGCAGCCTCCGGGACGGGAACACCGGGGAGCTGTTTTTT. This codes for CSLRDGNTGELFF.

This clonotype has ten or more counts. The chain recombines TRBV6-4 with TRBJ2-1; D remains ambiguous. This CDR3 has 13 amino acids. CDR1 is MRHNA, CDR2 SNTAGT, per germline. Trimming shortened V by 2 bases and J by 8 bases, and 10 bases separated the two germline ends. The CDR3 DNA reads TGTGCCAGCAGTGACGAGACGTGGGATGAGCAGTTCTTC. This codes for CASSDETWDEQFF.

This clonotype occurred many times. This chain connects TRBV6-5 to TRBJ2-5, with 9 positions matching TRBD1. Germline V gene sequence: CDR1 MNHEY, CDR2 SVGAGI. This CDR3 has 13 residues. Trimming cost V 7 bases and J 4 bases; bases outside gene matches: 4. The CDR3 reads CASKGQGSETQYF. Written as DNA, the CDR3 is TGTGCCAGCAAGGGACAGGGTTCAGAGACCCAGTACTTC.

This clonotype was seen a few times. The CDR3 sequence: CASSFGQGVSNEQFF. CDR3 nucleotides: TGTGCCAGCAGCTTTGGACAGGGAGTTAGCAATGAGCAGTTCTTC. V and J are TRBV7-4 and TRBJ2-1, with TRBD1 matching 8 bases. Germline V CDR1 and CDR2: SGHVT, SQSDAQ. The CDR3 loop spans 15 amino acids. V was pared by 3 bases and J by 6 bases, with 7 bases of the junction left unmatched.

This clonotype turned up a few times. The chain carries TRBV28 and TRBJ2-5; 7 positions match TRBD1. This CDR3 comprises 17 residues. The ends lost 6 bases at V and 1 base at J; junction bases unmatched: 14. Germline V gene data show CDR1 as MDHEN and CDR2 as SYDVKM. In nucleotides, the CDR3 is TGTGCCAGCAGCTCGGGACAGCCCGATAGGGGCCAAGAGACCCAGTACTTC. Residues: CASSSGQPDRGQETQYF.

The J gene is TRBJ2-1, the V gene TRBV19, with 7 nucleotides matching TRBD2. The CDR3 has 14 amino acids. Trimming removed 5 bases from V and 7 bases from J; junction bases left unmatched: 8. Germline lookup yields CDR1 LNHDA and CDR2 SQIVND (reference sequence). The CDR3 protein is CASSWGGVGNEQFF. As DNA, the CDR3 is TGTGCCAGTAGTTGGGGGGGGGTAGGAAATGAGCAGTTCTTC.

This clonotype was seen ten or more times. The chain is built from TRBV20-1 and TRBJ2-2; 8 nucleotides match TRBD2. The CDR3 length is 16 residues. Losses at the gene ends were 4 bases for V and 1 base for J; bases not matched to a gene: 8. Germline V gene sequence: CDR1 DFQATT, CDR2 SNEGSKA (reference sequence). The CDR3 loop is CSANPIAGMNTGELFF. The CDR3 nucleotides are TGCAGTGCTAATCCTATAGCGGGGATGAACACCGGGGAGCTGTTTTTT.

At least ten counts were recorded for this clonotype. The chain couples TRBV11-1 to TRBJ1-2; D is unclear. The V and J ends lost 8 bases and 4 bases respectively, with 20 bases between them. From germline, CDR1 is SGHAT and CDR2 FQDESV (reference sequence). The CDR3 covers 15 residues. CDR3 DNA: TGTGCCAGCGGAGGCGCAGTCCCGACTGGCTATGGCTACACCTTC. Protein sequence: CASGGAVPTGYGYTF.

The rearrangement links TRBV3-1 to TRBJ2-1; D gene unclear. CDR3 length: 17 amino acids. Germline CDR1 is LGHDT and CDR2 is YNNKEL (reference sequence). V was trimmed by 0 bases and J by 3 bases, leaving 15 bases between them. Written as DNA, the CDR3 is TGTGCCAGCAGCCAAGAAGGCTCGGGCCTCGTCTACAATGAGCAGTTCTTC. Translating it yields CASSQEGSGLVYNEQFF.